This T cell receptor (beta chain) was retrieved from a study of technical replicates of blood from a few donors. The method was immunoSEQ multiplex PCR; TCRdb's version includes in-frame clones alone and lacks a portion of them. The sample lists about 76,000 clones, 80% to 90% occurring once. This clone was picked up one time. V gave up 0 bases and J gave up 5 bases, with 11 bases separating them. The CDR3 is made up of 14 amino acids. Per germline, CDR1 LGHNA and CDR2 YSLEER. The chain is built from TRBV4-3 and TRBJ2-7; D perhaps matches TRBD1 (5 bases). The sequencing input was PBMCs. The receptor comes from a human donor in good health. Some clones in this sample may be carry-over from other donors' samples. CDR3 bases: TGCGCCAGCAGCCAAGATAGCAGGGCTGACGAGCAGTACTTC. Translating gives CASSQDSRADEQYF.